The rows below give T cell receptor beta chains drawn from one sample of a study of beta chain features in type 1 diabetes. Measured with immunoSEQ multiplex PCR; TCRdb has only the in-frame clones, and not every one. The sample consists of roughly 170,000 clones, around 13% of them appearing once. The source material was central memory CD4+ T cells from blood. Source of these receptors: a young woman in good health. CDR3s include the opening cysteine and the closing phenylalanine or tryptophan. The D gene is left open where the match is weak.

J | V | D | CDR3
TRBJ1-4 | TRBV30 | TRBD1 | CAWRTAGQGDEKLFF
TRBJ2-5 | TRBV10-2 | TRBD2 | CASRRSGTSGKETQYF
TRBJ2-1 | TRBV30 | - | CAWSIVTGNEQFF
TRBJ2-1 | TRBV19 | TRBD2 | CARTGGGNEQFF
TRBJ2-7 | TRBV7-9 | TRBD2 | CASSFGGRAEEQYF
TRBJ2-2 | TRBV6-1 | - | CASSEMATTLWTGELFF
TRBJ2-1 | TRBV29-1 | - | CSVPDGSARGEQFF
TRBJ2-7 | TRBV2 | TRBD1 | CASSEAGQLYEQYF
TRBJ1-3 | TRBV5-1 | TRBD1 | CASSLGTGAYSGNTIYF
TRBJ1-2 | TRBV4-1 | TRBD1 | CASSQGDRKSNYGYTF
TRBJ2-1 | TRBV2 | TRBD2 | CASSVRREWSEQFF
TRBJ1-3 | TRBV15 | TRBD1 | CATSRQGAGNTIYF
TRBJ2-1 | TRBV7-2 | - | CASSPSRVSDEQFF
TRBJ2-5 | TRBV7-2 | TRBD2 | CASSQPRVAGSQETQYF
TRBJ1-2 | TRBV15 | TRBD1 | CATSTFTGDGYTF
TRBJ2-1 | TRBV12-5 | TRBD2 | CASGSPDSGKRTEQFF
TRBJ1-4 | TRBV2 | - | CASSPDRNEKLFF
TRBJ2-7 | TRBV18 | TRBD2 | CASSPPGSGRKDEQYF
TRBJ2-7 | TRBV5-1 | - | CASSLATTRGNEQYF